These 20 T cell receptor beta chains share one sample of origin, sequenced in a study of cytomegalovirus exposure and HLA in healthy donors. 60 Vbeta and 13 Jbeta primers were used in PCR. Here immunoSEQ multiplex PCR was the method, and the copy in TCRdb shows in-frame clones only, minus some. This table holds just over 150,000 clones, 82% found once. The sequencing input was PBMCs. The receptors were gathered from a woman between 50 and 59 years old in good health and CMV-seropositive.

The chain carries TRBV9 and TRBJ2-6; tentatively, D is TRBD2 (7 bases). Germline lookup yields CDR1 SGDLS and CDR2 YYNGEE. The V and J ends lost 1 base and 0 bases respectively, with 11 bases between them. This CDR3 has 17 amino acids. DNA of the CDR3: TGTGCCAGCAGCGTACAGGGAGGGGGCTCTGGGGCCAACGTCCTGACTTTC. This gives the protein CASSVQGGGSGANVLTF.

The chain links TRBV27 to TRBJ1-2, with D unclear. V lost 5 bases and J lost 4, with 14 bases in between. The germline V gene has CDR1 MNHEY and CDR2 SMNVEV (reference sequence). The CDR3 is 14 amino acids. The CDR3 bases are TGTGCCAGCAGTCCCGCGGTACGGAGCTATGGCTACACCTTC. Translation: CASSPAVRSYGYTF.

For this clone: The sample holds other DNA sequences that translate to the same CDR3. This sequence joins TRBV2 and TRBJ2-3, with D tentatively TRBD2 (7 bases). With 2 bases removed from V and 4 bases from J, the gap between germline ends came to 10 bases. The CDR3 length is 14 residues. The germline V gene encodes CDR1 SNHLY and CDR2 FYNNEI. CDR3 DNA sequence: TGTGCCAGCAGTGAAAGGGGGGGGGCAGATACGCAGTATTTT. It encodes CASSERGGADTQYF.

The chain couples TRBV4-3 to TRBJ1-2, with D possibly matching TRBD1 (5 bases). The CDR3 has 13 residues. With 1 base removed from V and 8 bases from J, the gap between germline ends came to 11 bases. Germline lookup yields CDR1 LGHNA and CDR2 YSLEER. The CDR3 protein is CASSQVMGGGYTF. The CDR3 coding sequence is TGCGCCAGCAGCCAAGTAATGGGGGGAGGCTACACCTTC.

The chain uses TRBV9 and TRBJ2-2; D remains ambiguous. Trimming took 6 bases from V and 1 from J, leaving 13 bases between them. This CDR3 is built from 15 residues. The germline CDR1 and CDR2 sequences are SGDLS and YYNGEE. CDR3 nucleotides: TGTGCCAGCACCCGGTCAGGTGGGAACACCGGGGAGCTGTTTTTT. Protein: CASTRSGGNTGELFF. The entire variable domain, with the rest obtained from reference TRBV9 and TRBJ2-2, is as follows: DSGVTQTPKHLITATGQRVTLRCSPRSGDLSVYWYQQSLDQGLQFLIQYYNGEERAKGNILERFSAQQFPDLHSELNLSSLELGDSALYFCASTRSGGNTGELFFGEGSRLTVL.

CDR3 loop: CASQFSDLNTEAFF. CDR3 coding DNA: TGTGCCAGCCAGTTCAGCGACTTGAACACTGAAGCTTTCTTT. J is TRBJ1-1 and V is TRBV28; D unclear. Deletions cut 8 bases from V and 0 bases from J, with 13 bases between. The CDR3 consists of 14 residues. Germline assignment: CDR1 MDHEN and CDR2 SYDVKM.

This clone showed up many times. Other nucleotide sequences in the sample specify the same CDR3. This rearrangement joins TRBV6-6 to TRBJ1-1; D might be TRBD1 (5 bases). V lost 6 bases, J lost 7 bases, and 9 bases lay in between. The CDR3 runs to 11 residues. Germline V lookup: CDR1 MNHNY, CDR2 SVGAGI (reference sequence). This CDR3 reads CASSPGLEAFF. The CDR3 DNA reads TGTGCCAGCAGCCCGGGACTTGAAGCTTTCTTT.

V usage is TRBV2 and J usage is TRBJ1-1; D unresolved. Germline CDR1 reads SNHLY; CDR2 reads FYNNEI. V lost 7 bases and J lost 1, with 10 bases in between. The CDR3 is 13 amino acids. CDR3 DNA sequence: TGTGCCAGCAACAATCACAGGAACACTGAAGCTTTCTTT. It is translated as CASNNHRNTEAFF.

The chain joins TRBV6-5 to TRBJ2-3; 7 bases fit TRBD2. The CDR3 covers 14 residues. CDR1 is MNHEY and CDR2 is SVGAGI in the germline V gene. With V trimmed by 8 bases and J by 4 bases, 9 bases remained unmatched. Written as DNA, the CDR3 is TGTGCCAGCGGTATGGGAGGGTATGCAGATACGCAGTATTTT. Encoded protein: CASGMGGYADTQYF.

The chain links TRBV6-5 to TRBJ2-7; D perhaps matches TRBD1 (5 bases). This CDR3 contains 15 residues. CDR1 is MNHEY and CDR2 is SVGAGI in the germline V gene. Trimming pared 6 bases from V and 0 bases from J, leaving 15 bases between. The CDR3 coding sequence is TGTGCCAGCAGACTTGACAGTTCCCGCTCCTACGAGCAGTACTTC. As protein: CASRLDSSRSYEQYF.

This chain's CDR3 is CASSQESGSSYNEQFF. The CDR3 DNA is TGTGCCAGCAGCCAAGAAAGCGGGAGCTCCTACAATGAGCAGTTCTTC. The V call is TRBV4-2, the J call TRBJ2-1; 8 nucleotides match TRBD2. Per germline, CDR1 LGHNA and CDR2 YNFKEQ. Trimming cost V 0 bases and J 0 bases; bases outside gene matches: 1. The CDR3 sequence is 16 residues long.

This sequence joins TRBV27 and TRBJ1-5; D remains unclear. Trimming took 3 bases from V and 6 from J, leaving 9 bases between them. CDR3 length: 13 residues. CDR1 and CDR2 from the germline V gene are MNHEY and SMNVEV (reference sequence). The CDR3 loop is CASSFEVGQPQHF. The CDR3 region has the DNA TGTGCCAGCAGTTTTGAAGTCGGTCAGCCCCAGCATTTT.

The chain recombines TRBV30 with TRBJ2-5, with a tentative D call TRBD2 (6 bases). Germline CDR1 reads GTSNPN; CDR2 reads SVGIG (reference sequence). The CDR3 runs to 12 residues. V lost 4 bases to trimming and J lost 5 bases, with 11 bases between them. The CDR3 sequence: CAWMGLGETQYF. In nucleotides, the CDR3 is TGTGCCTGGATGGGACTTGGGGAGACCCAGTACTTC.

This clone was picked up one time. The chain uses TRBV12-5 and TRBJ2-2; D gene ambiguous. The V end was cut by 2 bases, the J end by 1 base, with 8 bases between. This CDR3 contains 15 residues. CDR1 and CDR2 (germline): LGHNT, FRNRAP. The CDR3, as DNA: TGTGCTAGTGGTTTGAATTCCTTGAACACCGGGGAGCTGTTTTTT. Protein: CASGLNSLNTGELFF.

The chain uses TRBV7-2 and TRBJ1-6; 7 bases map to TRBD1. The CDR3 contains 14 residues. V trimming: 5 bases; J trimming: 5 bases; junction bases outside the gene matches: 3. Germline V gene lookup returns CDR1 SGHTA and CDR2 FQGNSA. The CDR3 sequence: CASSRDRNNSPLHF. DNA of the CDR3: TGTGCCAGCAGCCGGGACAGAAATAATTCACCCCTCCACTTT.

CDR3 residues: CASSQGGTTDTQYF. DNA of the CDR3: TGCGCCAGCAGCCAGGGGGGGACCACAGATACGCAGTATTTT. The chain uses TRBV4-3 and TRBJ2-3; 7 positions agree with TRBD2. Germline loops: CDR1 LGHNA, CDR2 YSLEER. V was clipped by 3 bases and J by 2 bases; unmatched bases: 2. The length of the CDR3 is 14 residues.

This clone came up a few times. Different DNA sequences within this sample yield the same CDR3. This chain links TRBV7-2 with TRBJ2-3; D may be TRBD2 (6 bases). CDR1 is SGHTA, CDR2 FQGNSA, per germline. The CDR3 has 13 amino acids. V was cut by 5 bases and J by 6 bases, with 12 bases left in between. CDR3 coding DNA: TGTGCCAGCAGCGAGACTAGGAGGGATACGCAGTATTTT. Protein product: CASSETRRDTQYF.

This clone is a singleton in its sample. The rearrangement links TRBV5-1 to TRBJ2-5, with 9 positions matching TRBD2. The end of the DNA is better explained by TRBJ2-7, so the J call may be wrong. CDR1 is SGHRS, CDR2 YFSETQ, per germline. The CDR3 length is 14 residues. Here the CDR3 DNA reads TGCGCCAGCAGCTCACCGGGACTAGCAGTCGAGCAGTACTTC. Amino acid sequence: CASSSPGLAVEQYF.

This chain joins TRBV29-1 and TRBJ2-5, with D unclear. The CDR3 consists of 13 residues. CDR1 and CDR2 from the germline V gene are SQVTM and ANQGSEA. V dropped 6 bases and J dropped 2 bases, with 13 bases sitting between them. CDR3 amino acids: CSVSPPLQETQYF. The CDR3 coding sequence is TGCAGCGTATCCCCCCCCCTGCAAGAGACCCAGTACTTC. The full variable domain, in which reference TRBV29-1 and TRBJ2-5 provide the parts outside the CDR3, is SAVISQKPSRDICQRGTSLTIQCQVDSQVTMMFWYRQQPGQSLTLIATANQGSEATYESGFVIDKFPISRPNLTFSTLTVSNMSPEDSSIYLCSVSPPLQETQYFGPGTRLLVL.

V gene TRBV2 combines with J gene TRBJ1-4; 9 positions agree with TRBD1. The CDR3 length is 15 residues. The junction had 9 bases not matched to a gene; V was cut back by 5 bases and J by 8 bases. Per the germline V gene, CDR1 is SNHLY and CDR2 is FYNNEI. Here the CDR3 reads CASSTSGTGWEKLFF. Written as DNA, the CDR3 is TGTGCCAGCAGTACCTCCGGGACAGGGTGGGAAAAACTGTTTTTT.